Listed below are T cell receptor beta chains from one sample, sequenced in a study of neurological immune-mediated disorders. One entry per CDR3 protein, called by TCRdb with MiXCR from the 5' RACE reads. The sample consists of tens of thousands of distinct CDR3 sequences, under 4.5% of them appearing once. The sequenced sample consisted of PBMCs. The receptors were gathered from a woman aged 50 to 60 with multiple sclerosis. CDR3s include the opening cysteine and the closing phenylalanine or tryptophan.

J gene: TRBJ1-1
V gene: TRBV5-1
CDR3 protein: CASSTGGYTEAFF

J gene: TRBJ2-1
V gene: TRBV9
CDR3 protein: CASSGAPNEQFF

J gene: TRBJ2-7
V gene: TRBV20-1
CDR3 protein: CSASLAGGYEQYF

J gene: TRBJ2-1
V gene: TRBV20-1
CDR3 protein: CSARRLAGTYNEQFF

J gene: TRBJ2-5
V gene: TRBV15
CDR3 protein: CATSSGQTSWETQYF

J gene: TRBJ1-4
V gene: TRBV20-1
CDR3 protein: CSAEGRGETEKLFF

J gene: TRBJ2-3
V gene: TRBV5-1
CDR3 protein: CASSTSASGGAGRTDTQYF

J gene: TRBJ2-7
V gene: TRBV12-3/TRBV12-4
CDR3 protein: CASSRDRAYEQYF

J gene: TRBJ2-2
V gene: TRBV3-1
CDR3 protein: CASSPMGTAFYTGELFF

J gene: TRBJ1-2
V gene: TRBV7-2
CDR3 protein: CASSQGQGAYLYGYTF

J gene: TRBJ2-7
V gene: TRBV27
CDR3 protein: CASTDGGPNYEQYF

J gene: TRBJ1-1
V gene: TRBV7-9
CDR3 protein: CASSPRGGRNTEAFF

J gene: TRBJ2-1
V gene: TRBV12-3/TRBV12-4
CDR3 protein: CASAGGGSYNEQFF

J gene: TRBJ1-3
V gene: TRBV5-1
CDR3 protein: CASSLARPRAGNTIYF

J gene: TRBJ1-6
V gene: TRBV12-3/TRBV12-4
CDR3 protein: CASSFEQFSPLHF

J gene: TRBJ1-5
V gene: TRBV7-9
CDR3 protein: CASSRETNQPQHF

J gene: TRBJ2-2
V gene: TRBV7-7
CDR3 protein: CASSSDVTNTGELFF

J gene: TRBJ2-7
V gene: TRBV2
CDR3 protein: CASSEATRGGSYEQYF

J gene: TRBJ2-1
V gene: TRBV7-9
CDR3 protein: CASSRKNRDNEQFF

J gene: TRBJ2-5
V gene: TRBV7-2
CDR3 protein: CASSSYSPVETQYF

J gene: TRBJ2-7
V gene: TRBV5-6
CDR3 protein: CASSLTGVPEQYF

J gene: TRBJ2-7
V gene: TRBV9
CDR3 protein: CASSSSTGEQYF

J gene: TRBJ2-3
V gene: TRBV7-2
CDR3 protein: CASSFGGGSTDTQYF

J gene: TRBJ2-5
V gene: TRBV5-1
CDR3 protein: CASSLGAAGGLQVRETQYF

J gene: TRBJ2-5
V gene: TRBV7-6
CDR3 protein: CASSVRTSGGGKETQYF

J gene: TRBJ2-3
V gene: TRBV7-9
CDR3 protein: CASSLTSGSTDTQYF

J gene: TRBJ1-5
V gene: TRBV20-1
CDR3 protein: CSARPPGQRQPQHF

J gene: TRBJ2-1
V gene: TRBV20-1
CDR3 protein: CSAPGPASGVQNNEQFF

J gene: TRBJ1-5
V gene: TRBV20-1
CDR3 protein: CSAGPREPQHF

J gene: TRBJ2-7
V gene: TRBV7-9
CDR3 protein: CASSSGLAVHREQYF

J gene: TRBJ1-5
V gene: TRBV15
CDR3 protein: CATSGRGLGQPQHF

J gene: TRBJ2-1
V gene: TRBV28
CDR3 protein: CATRTGGPYVQFF

J gene: TRBJ2-5
V gene: TRBV5-1
CDR3 protein: CASSFTGAQETQYF

J gene: TRBJ1-5
V gene: TRBV6-6
CDR3 protein: CASISGGRSNQPQHF

J gene: TRBJ2-3
V gene: TRBV7-2
CDR3 protein: CASTPGTSNTDTQYF

J gene: TRBJ2-1
V gene: TRBV15
CDR3 protein: CATSRDTVAGAGEQFF

J gene: TRBJ1-1
V gene: TRBV6-2/TRBV6-3
CDR3 protein: CASSYLQGVAEAFF

J gene: TRBJ2-2
V gene: TRBV6-2/TRBV6-3
CDR3 protein: CASQRQGNAGELFF

J gene: TRBJ2-7
V gene: TRBV6-5
CDR3 protein: CASSYFMQQYF

J gene: TRBJ1-2
V gene: TRBV12-3/TRBV12-4
CDR3 protein: CASSLVGVSYGYTF

J gene: TRBJ2-3
V gene: TRBV9
CDR3 protein: CASSVVGGRARDTQYF

J gene: TRBJ2-3
V gene: TRBV5-1
CDR3 protein: CASSKRTSGGALADTQYF

J gene: TRBJ1-6
V gene: TRBV10-3
CDR3 protein: CAINGQLDSPLHF

J gene: TRBJ2-1
V gene: TRBV9
CDR3 protein: CASNTMEKRGEQFF

J gene: TRBJ2-7
V gene: TRBV7-6
CDR3 protein: CASSSNRGPISDYEQYF

J gene: TRBJ1-3
V gene: TRBV9
CDR3 protein: CASSVAWGPGNTIYF